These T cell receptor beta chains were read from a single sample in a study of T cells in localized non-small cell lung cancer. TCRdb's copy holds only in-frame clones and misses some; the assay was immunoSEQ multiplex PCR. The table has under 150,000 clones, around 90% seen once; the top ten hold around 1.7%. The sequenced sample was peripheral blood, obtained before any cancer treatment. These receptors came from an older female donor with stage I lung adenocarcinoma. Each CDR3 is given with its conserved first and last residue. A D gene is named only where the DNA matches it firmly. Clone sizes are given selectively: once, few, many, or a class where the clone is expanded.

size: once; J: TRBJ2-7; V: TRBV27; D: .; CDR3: CASSLYRGVNEQYF; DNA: TGTGCCAGCAGTTTATACCGGGGAGTAAACGAGCAGTACTTC
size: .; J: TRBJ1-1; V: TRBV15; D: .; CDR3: CATSGHNTEAFF; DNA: TGTGCCACCAGCGGGCACAACACTGAAGCTTTCTTT
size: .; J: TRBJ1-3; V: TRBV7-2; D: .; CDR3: CASSSGRANTIYF; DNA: TGTGCCAGCAGCTCAGGACGTGCAAACACCATATATTTT
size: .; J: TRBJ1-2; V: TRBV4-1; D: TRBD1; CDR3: CASSQEPTGVHYGYTF; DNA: TGCGCCAGCAGCCAAGAACCGACAGGGGTTCACTATGGCTACACCTTC
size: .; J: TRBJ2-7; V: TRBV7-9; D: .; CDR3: CASSLSGYEQYF; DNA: TGTGCCAGCAGCTTGAGCGGGTACGAGCAGTACTTC
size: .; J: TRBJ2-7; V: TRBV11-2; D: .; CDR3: CASSDFTGSPYEQYF; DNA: TGTGCCAGCAGCGACTTCACAGGGTCCCCCTACGAGCAGTACTTC
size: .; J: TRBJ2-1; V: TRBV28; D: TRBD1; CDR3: CASSDRGFSYNEQFF; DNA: TGTGCCAGCAGCGACAGGGGATTCTCTTACAATGAGCAGTTCTTC
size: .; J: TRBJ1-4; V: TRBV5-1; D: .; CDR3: CASSLRGNEKLFF; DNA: TGCGCCAGCAGCTTGCGCGGTAATGAAAAACTGTTTTTT
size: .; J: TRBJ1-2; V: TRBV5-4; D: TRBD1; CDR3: CASSLKQGRDGYTF; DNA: TGTGCCAGCAGCTTGAAACAGGGGAGAGATGGCTACACCTTC
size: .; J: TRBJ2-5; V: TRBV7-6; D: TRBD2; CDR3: CASRPLAGVGETQYF; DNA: TGTGCCAGCAGGCCACTAGCGGGAGTGGGTGAGACCCAGTACTTC
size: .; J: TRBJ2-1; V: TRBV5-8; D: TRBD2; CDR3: CASSSRGTSGRAANEQFF; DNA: TGTGCCAGCAGCTCCCGGGGGACTAGCGGGAGGGCCGCTAATGAGCAGTTCTTC
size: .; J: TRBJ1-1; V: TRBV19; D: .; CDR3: CASSVGARGNTEAFF; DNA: TGTGCCAGTAGTGTCGGGGCCAGGGGGAACACTGAAGCTTTCTTT
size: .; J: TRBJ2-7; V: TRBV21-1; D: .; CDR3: CASSKSRAYEQYF; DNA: TGTGCCAGCAGCAAATCCAGGGCCTACGAGCAGTACTTC
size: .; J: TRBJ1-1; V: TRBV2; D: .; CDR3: CASREDTSGTEAFF; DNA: TGTGCCAGCAGGGAGGACACCAGCGGCACTGAAGCTTTCTTT
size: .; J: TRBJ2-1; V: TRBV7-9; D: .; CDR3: CASSLDLWEQFF; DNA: TGTGCCAGCAGCTTAGATCTCTGGGAGCAGTTCTTC
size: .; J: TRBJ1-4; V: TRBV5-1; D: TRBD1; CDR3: CASSLTPGQGRGANEKLFF; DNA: TGCGCCAGCAGCTTGACCCCGGGACAGGGAAGGGGAGCTAATGAAAAACTGTTTTTT
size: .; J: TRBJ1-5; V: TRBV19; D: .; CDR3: CASSIEGIGNQPQHF; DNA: TGTGCCAGTAGTATTGAGGGAATTGGTAATCAGCCCCAGCATTTT
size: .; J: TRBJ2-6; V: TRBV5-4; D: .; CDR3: CASSSRGSGANVLTF; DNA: TGTGCCAGCAGCTCCAGGGGTTCTGGGGCCAACGTCCTGACTTTC
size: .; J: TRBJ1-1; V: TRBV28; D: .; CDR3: CASIERMNTEAFF; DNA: TGTGCCAGCATAGAGAGAATGAACACTGAAGCTTTCTTT
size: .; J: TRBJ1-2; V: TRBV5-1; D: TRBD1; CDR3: CASSLGTVNQGYYGYTF; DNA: TGCGCCAGCAGCTTAGGGACAGTCAACCAGGGATACTATGGCTACACCTTC
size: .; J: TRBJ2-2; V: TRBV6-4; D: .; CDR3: CASSEADTGELFF; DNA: TGTGCCAGCAGTGAAGCTGACACCGGGGAGCTGTTTTTT
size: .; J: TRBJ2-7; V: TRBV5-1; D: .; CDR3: CASSLGVGGVEQYF; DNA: TGCGCCAGCAGCTTGGGGGTCGGTGGGGTCGAGCAGTACTTC
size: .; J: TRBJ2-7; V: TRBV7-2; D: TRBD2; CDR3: CASSSVGTSGSEQYF; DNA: TGTGCCAGCAGTTCGGTTGGGACTAGCGGGAGCGAGCAGTACTTC
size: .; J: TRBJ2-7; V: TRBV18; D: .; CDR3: CASSTLPGYEQYF; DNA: TGTGCCAGCTCAACCCTACCAGGGTACGAGCAGTACTTC
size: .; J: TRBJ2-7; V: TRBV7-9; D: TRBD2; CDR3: CASSLGAGKTYEQYF; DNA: TGTGCCAGCAGCTTAGGAGCGGGGAAGACCTACGAGCAGTACTTC
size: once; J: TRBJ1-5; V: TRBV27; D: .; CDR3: CASLDRQVQDSNQPQHF; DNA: TGTGCCAGCCTCGATCGACAGGTTCAGGATAGCAATCAGCCCCAGCATTTT
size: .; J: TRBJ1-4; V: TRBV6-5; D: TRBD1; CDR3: CASRAGGVGEKLFF; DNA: TGTGCCAGCAGGGCAGGGGGCGTAGGTGAAAAACTGTTTTTT
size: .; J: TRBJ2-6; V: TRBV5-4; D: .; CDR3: CASSLKSSGANVLTF; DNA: TGTGCCAGCAGCTTGAAGAGCTCTGGGGCCAACGTCCTGACTTTC
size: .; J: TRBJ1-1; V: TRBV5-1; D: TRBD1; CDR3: CASSRDRNTEAFF; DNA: TGCGCCAGCAGCAGGGACAGGAACACTGAAGCTTTCTTT
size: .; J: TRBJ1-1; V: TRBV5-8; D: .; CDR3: CASSLAGNRYTEAFF; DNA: TGTGCCAGCAGCTTGGCAGGGAACAGGTACACTGAAGCTTTCTTT
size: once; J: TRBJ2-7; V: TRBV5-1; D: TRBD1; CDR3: CASSYGQERSYEQYF; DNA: TGCGCCAGCAGCTACGGACAGGAGAGATCCTACGAGCAGTACTTC
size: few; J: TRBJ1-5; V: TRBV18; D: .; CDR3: CASSLRQYNQPQHF; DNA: TGTGCCAGCTCTCTAAGACAGTACAATCAGCCCCAGCATTTT
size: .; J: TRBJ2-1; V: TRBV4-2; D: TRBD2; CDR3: CASKEEREGPHEQFF; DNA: TGTGCCAGCAAAGAAGAGCGGGAGGGCCCCCATGAGCAGTTCTTC
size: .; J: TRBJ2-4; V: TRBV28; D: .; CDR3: CASSQPGAEAKNIQYF; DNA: TGTGCCAGCAGTCAACCAGGGGCCGAAGCCAAAAACATTCAGTACTTC
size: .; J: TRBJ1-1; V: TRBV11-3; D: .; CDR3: CASSLVPRTEAFF; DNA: TGTGCCAGCAGCTTAGTCCCGAGAACTGAAGCTTTCTTT
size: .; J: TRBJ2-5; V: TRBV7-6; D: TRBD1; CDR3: CASSLGGTGTQSQYF; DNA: TGTGCCAGCAGCTTGGGCGGGACAGGGACGCAAAGCCAGTACTTC
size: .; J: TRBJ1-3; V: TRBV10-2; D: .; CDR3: CATLQQGSGNTIYF; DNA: TGCGCCACGTTACAACAGGGTTCTGGAAACACCATATATTTT
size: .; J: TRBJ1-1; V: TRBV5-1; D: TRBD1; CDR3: CASSLVGTGENTEAFF; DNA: TGCGCCAGCAGCTTGGTGGGGACAGGGGAGAACACTGAAGCTTTCTTT
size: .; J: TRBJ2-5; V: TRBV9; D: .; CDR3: CASSVGAGAGQETQYF; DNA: TGTGCCAGCAGCGTAGGGGCTGGGGCGGGGCAAGAGACCCAGTACTTC
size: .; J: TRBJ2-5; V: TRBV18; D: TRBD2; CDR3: CASSRPAAGGVETQYF; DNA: TGTGCCAGCTCACGACCTGCGGCGGGAGGGGTAGAGACCCAGTACTTC
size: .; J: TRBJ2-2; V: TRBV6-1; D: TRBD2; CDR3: CASTSGRLVGELFF; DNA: TGTGCCAGCACCAGCGGGAGGTTGGTCGGGGAGCTGTTTTTT
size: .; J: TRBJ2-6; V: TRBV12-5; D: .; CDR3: CASGLAQGSTGANVLTF; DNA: TGTGCTAGTGGTTTGGCACAGGGTTCCACTGGGGCCAACGTCCTGACTTTC